The 22 T cell receptor beta chains below come from one sample, sequenced in a study of T cells after yellow fever vaccination. TCRdb itself ran the 5' RACE reads through MiXCR, one entry per CDR3 protein. The sample includes about 550,000 distinct CDR3 sequences, 19% of them seen just once. Sequencing used PBMCs, obtained 15 days after the yellow fever booster vaccination. The receptor source for this set is a man younger than 40 who received the YFV17D yellow fever vaccine.

This clonotype has more than one count but fewer than ten. The chain is built from TRBV10-3 and TRBJ2-5; 11 bases map to TRBD2. Looked up from germline, CDR1 is ENHRY and CDR2 is SYGVKD. V gave up 5 bases and J gave up 5 bases; unmatched junction bases: 4. The CDR3 loop spans 14 amino acids. The CDR3 DNA follows: TGTGCCATCAGTTTAGCGGGAGGGCAGGAGACCCAGTACTTC. Protein product: CAISLAGGQETQYF.

The chain carries TRBV30 and TRBJ2-3; 10 bases line up with TRBD2. The germline V gene has CDR1 GTSNPN and CDR2 SVGIG (reference sequence). The CDR3 runs to 13 residues. With V trimmed by 3 bases and J by 3 bases, 0 bases remained unmatched. The CDR3, as DNA: TGTGCCTGGAGACTAGCGGGGACAGATACGCAGTATTTT. Protein: CAWRLAGTDTQYF.

This clonotype showed up just a few times. The chain combines TRBV2 with TRBJ1-1, with no clear D. The V gene's germline CDR1 is SNHLY and CDR2 FYNNEI. The ends were cut back, 2 bases at V and 1 base at J, with 11 bases in the middle. The CDR3 is made up of 15 amino acids. The CDR3 reads CASSEMGVGNTEAFF. As DNA, the CDR3 is TGTGCCAGCAGTGAAATGGGAGTTGGGAACACTGAAGCTTTCTTT.

This chain uses TRBV25-1 with TRBJ2-5; 8 bases map to TRBD1. The CDR3 has 14 amino acids. The J segment lost 4 bases and the V segment lost 5 bases, leaving 6 bases of the junction unmatched. CDR1 and CDR2 from the germline V gene are MGHDK and SYGVNS. CDR3 sequence reads: CASSSPGQAETQYF. CDR3 DNA: TGTGCCAGCAGTTCCCCGGGACAGGCAGAGACCCAGTACTTC.

The chain combines TRBV18 with TRBJ2-5; D gene uncertain. CDR1 and CDR2 from the germline V gene are KGHSH and LQKENI. This CDR3 contains 14 residues. V was shortened by 4 bases and J by 1 base, with 10 bases between the two germline ends. CDR3 nucleotide sequence: TGTGCCAGCTCACTGGGCACCCCCCAAGAGACCCAGTACTTC. Its translation is CASSLGTPQETQYF.

This clonotype was seen a few times. The chain is built from TRBV19 and TRBJ2-5; 9 bases are shared with TRBD1. V was pared by 5 bases and J by 6 bases, with 7 bases of the junction left unmatched. Germline lookup yields CDR1 LNHDA and CDR2 SQIVND (reference sequence). The CDR3 length is 14 residues. The DNA for the CDR3 is TGTGCCAGTAGTGCAACAGGGGGCCTTCAGACCCAGTACTTC. Translating gives CASSATGGLQTQYF.

The table lists this clonotype with a few counts. V and J are TRBV5-1 and TRBJ1-1, with D perhaps TRBD1 (5 bases). Germline values: CDR1 SGHRS, CDR2 YFSETQ. The ends were cut back, 3 bases at V and 3 bases at J, with 12 bases in the middle. The CDR3 sequence is 14 residues long. The CDR3 nucleotides are TGCGCCAGCAGCTCCGGGACGTTGCACACTGAAGCTTTCTTT. Translating it yields CASSSGTLHTEAFF.

The sample holds a few counts of this clonotype. The rearrangement uses TRBV4-3 and TRBJ2-7; 8 nucleotides line up with TRBD2. Looked up from germline, CDR1 is LGHNA and CDR2 is YSLEER. The J segment lost 3 bases and the V segment lost 8 bases, leaving 9 bases of the junction unmatched. The CDR3 contains 14 residues. CDR3 residues: CASSQQRGNYEQYF. The CDR3 DNA is TGCGCCAGCTCTCAGCAGCGGGGGAACTACGAGCAGTACTTC.

This clonotype was counted only a few times. The chain employs TRBV14 and TRBJ2-1, with TRBD2 as a possible D gene (7 bases). Germline CDR1 is SGHDN and CDR2 is FVKESK. There are 17 residues in the CDR3. V was trimmed by 0 bases and J by 0 bases, leaving 12 bases between them. CDR3: CASSQDLAGASYNEQFF. CDR3 in DNA: TGTGCCAGCAGCCAAGATTTGGCGGGGGCCTCCTACAATGAGCAGTTCTTC.

About this clonotype itself: The junction shows a germline mismatch at one end, possibly a read error. The CDR3 is CSARDAVFSGRVGVF. The CDR3, as DNA: TGCAGTGCTAGAGATGCTGTCTTTAGCGGGAGGGTCGGGGTCTTC. The chain carries TRBV20-1 and TRBJ2-1, with 11 bases lining up with TRBD2. The CDR3 runs to 15 residues. Germline lookup yields CDR1 DFQATT and CDR2 SNEGSKA (reference sequence).

The sample holds many counts of this clonotype. The chain uses TRBV7-9 and TRBJ2-1, with 8 nucleotides matching TRBD1. Germline V gene data show CDR1 as SEHNR and CDR2 as FQNEAQ (reference sequence). Trimming cost V 2 bases and J 7 bases; bases outside gene matches: 4. This CDR3 spans 14 amino acids. The CDR3 region has the DNA TGTGCCAGCAGCTTAACACAGGGGGAGAATGAGCAGTTCTTC. Its translation is CASSLTQGENEQFF. Combining the CDR3 with reference TRBV7-9 and TRBJ2-1 gives the whole variable domain DTGVSQNPRHKITKRGQNVTFRCDPISEHNRLYWYRQTLGQGPEFLTYFQNEAQLEKSRLLSDRFSAERPKGSFSTLEIQRTEQGDSAMYLCASSLTQGENEQFFGPGTRLTVL.

This clonotype has just a few counts. V gene TRBV12-3 or TRBV12-4 combines with J gene TRBJ1-1; D is perhaps TRBD1 (5 bases). This CDR3 spans 15 amino acids. V lost 1 base and J lost 4, with 13 bases in between. The DNA of the CDR3 is TGTGCCAGCAGTTTAGAGGCAGGGTCGGCCACTGAAGCTTTCTTT. Translated, it gives CASSLEAGSATEAFF.

The rearrangement uses TRBV18 and TRBJ2-7; unclear D gene. CDR3 length: 13 residues. Germline V lookup: CDR1 KGHSH, CDR2 LQKENI. Trimming pared 2 bases from V and 3 bases from J, leaving 8 bases between. Here the CDR3 reads CASSPLPYYEQYF. CDR3 in DNA: TGTGCCAGCTCACCATTGCCTTACTACGAGCAGTACTTC.

The chain uses TRBV20-1 and TRBJ2-1; D not certain. The CDR3 runs 11 residues. The germline V gene has CDR1 DFQATT and CDR2 SNEGSKA (reference sequence). The ends were cut back, 7 bases at V and 9 bases at J, with 13 bases in the middle. The CDR3 sequence: CSGTTGFEQFF. CDR3 in DNA: TGCAGTGGAACCACGGGTTTTGAGCAGTTCTTC.

This chain links TRBV19 with TRBJ1-4; 11 nucleotides align to TRBD1. The germline V gene has CDR1 LNHDA and CDR2 SQIVND (reference sequence). This CDR3 contains 21 residues. J lost 5 bases, V lost 3 bases, and 20 bases had no gene match. CDR3 region: CASSIVPPGQGAWGKNEKLFF. The CDR3 region has the DNA TGTGCCAGTAGTATTGTCCCCCCTGGACAGGGGGCATGGGGGAAGAATGAAAAACTGTTTTTT. Combining the CDR3 with reference TRBV19 and TRBJ1-4 gives the whole variable domain DGGITQSPKYLFRKEGQNVTLSCEQNLNHDAMYWYRQDPGQGLRLIYYSQIVNDFQKGDIAEGYSVSREKKESFPLTVTSAQKNPTAFYLCASSIVPPGQGAWGKNEKLFFGSGTQLSVL.

The chain links TRBV5-6 to TRBJ2-7, with 11 nucleotides matching TRBD1. The trim removed 4 bases at V and 7 bases at J, leaving 16 bases unmatched. From germline, CDR1 is SGHDT and CDR2 YYEEEE. This CDR3 contains 17 residues. The CDR3: CASSLTGGLGTGGEQYF. The CDR3 DNA reads TGTGCCAGCAGCCTGACCGGGGGTCTCGGGACAGGGGGTGAGCAGTACTTC.

This clonotype has a handful of counts. The gene calls are TRBV2 and TRBJ2-5; a possible D gene is TRBD1 (6 bases). CDR3 size: 13 residues. Germline CDR1 is SNHLY and CDR2 is FYNNEI. V lost 7 bases and J lost 4, with 13 bases in between. The CDR3 DNA reads TGTGCCAGCAACCCGACAGGAGGAGAGACCCAGTACTTC. Residues: CASNPTGGETQYF.

The rearrangement links TRBV20-1 to TRBJ1-2, with D possibly TRBD1 on 6 matching bases. Per germline, CDR1 DFQATT and CDR2 SNEGSKA (reference sequence). V was cut by 5 bases and J by 1 base, with 8 bases left in between. The CDR3 has 12 amino acids. The CDR3 sequence: CSASQGNYGYTF. The CDR3 DNA follows: TGCAGTGCTTCACAGGGTAACTATGGCTACACCTTC.

This clonotype appeared a few times. This chain connects TRBV12-3 or TRBV12-4 to TRBJ2-3; 8 bases agree with TRBD1. V dropped 10 bases and J dropped 5; count of bases not matched to a gene: 8. The CDR3 is made up of 13 amino acids. The CDR3 nucleotides are TGTGCCACCCAGGGGGCGTACGGAGATACGCAGTATTTT. This codes for CATQGAYGDTQYF.

This clonotype was found a few times. The rearrangement links TRBV4-3 to TRBJ2-3; TRBD2 matches at 9 bases. Germline lookup yields CDR1 LGHNA and CDR2 YSLEER. Losses at the gene ends were 2 bases for V and 4 bases for J; bases not matched to a gene: 10. The CDR3 is 17 residues long. In nucleotides, the CDR3 is TGCGCCAGCAGCCAATCCGGGACTAGCAAGGGGCCAGATACGCAGTATTTT. It is translated as CASSQSGTSKGPDTQYF.

The gene calls are TRBV7-8 and TRBJ2-1, with TRBD2 as a possible D gene (5 bases). The germline V and J ends were trimmed by 3 bases and 14 bases, with 17 bases remaining between them. Germline CDR1 is SGHVS and CDR2 is FQNEAQ. This CDR3 region has 13 residues. Here the CDR3 DNA reads TGTGCCAGCAGCTTTGCCGGGTCGGAGGAAGAGTTCTTC. Its translation: CASSFAGSEEEFF.

The chain combines TRBV20-1 with TRBJ2-7, with 13 bases aligning to TRBD2. The CDR3 covers 15 residues. The trim removed 6 bases at V and 6 bases at J, leaving 11 bases unmatched. The germline gives CDR1 DFQATT, CDR2 SNEGSKA (reference sequence). In DNA, the CDR3 is TGCAGTGCCCTATCGGGACTAGCGGGACTCGGCGAGCAGTACTTC. This translates into CSALSGLAGLGEQYF.